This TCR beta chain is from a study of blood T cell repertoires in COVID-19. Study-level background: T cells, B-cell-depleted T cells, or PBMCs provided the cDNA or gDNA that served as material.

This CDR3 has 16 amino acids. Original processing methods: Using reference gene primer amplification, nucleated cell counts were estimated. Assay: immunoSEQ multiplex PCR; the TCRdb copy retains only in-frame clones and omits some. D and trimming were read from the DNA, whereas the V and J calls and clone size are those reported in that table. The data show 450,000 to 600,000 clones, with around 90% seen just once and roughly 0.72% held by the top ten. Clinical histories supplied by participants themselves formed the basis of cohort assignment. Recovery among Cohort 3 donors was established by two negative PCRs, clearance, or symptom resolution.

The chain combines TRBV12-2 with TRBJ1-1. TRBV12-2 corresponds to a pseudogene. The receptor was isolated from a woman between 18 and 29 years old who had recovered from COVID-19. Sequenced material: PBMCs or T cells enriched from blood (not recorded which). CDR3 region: CASRLALPDGKTEAFF. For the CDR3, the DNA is TGTGCAAGTCGCTTAGCGCTCCCGGACGGGAAGACTGAAGCTTTCTTT.